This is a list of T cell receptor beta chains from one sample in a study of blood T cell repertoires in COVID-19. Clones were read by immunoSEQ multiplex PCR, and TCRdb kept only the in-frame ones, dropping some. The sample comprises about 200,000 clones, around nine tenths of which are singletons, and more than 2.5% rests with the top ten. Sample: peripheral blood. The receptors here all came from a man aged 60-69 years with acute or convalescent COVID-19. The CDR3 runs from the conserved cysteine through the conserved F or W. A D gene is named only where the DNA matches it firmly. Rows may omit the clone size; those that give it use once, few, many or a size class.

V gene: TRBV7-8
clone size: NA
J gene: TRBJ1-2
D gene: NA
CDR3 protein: CASSLAGVPGYTF
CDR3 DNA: TGTGCCAGCAGCTTAGCGGGAGTTCCTGGCTACACCTTC

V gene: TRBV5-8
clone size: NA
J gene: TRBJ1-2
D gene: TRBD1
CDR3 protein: CASSSLQGADGYTF
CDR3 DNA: TGTGCCAGCAGCTCATTACAGGGGGCGGATGGCTACACCTTC

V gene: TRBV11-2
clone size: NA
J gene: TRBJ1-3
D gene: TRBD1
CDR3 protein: CASSLGTGVSGNTIYF
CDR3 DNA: TGTGCCAGCAGCTTAGGAACAGGGGTCTCTGGAAACACCATATATTTT

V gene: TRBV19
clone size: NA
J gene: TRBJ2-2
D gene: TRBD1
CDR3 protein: CASSKRTGGTGELFF
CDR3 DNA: TGTGCCAGTAGTAAACGGACAGGGGGAACCGGGGAGCTGTTTTTT

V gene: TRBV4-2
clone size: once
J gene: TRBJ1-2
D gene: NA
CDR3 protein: CASSSRGAGDGYTF
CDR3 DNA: TGTGCCAGCAGCTCCCGGGGAGCTGGAGATGGCTACACCTTC

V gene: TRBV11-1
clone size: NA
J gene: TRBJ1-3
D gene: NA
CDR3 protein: CASSLVVGGSGNTIYF
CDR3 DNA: TGTGCCAGCAGCTTAGTGGTTGGCGGCTCTGGAAACACCATATATTTT

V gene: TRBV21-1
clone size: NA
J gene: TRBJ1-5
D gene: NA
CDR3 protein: CASSARTGQPQHF
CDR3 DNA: TGTGCCAGCAGCGCAAGAACAGGGCAGCCCCAGCATTTT

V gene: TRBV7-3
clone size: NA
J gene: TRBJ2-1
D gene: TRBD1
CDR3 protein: CASSPQGASVPHEQFF
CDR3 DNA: TGTGCCAGCAGCCCCCAGGGGGCCTCCGTGCCCCATGAGCAGTTCTTC

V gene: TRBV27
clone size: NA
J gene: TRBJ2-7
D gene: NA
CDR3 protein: CASSQEFSYEQYF
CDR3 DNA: TGTGCCAGCAGTCAAGAGTTCTCCTACGAGCAGTACTTC

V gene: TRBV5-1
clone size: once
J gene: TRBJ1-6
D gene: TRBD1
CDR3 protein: CASSLGSTTGTYNSPLHF
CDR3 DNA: TGCGCCAGCAGCTTGGGCTCCACGACAGGGACCTATAATTCACCCCTCCACTTT

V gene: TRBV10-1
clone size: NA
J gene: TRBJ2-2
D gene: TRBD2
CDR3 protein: CASSERGGSPGELFF
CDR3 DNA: TGCGCCAGCAGTGAGCGGGGGGGGAGCCCCGGGGAGCTGTTTTTT

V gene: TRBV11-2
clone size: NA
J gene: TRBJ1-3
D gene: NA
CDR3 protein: CASSLTPGRVGNTIYF
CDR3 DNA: TGTGCCAGCAGCTTAACCCCCGGGAGGGTTGGAAACACCATATATTTT

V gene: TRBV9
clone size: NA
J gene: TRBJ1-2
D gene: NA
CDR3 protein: CASSVAQGLYGYTF
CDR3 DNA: TGTGCCAGCAGCGTAGCGCAGGGCCTCTATGGCTACACCTTC

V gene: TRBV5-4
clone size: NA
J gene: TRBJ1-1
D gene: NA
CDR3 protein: CASSLDPGGAGEAFF
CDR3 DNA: TGTGCCAGCAGCTTGGATCCGGGGGGCGCTGGTGAAGCTTTCTTT

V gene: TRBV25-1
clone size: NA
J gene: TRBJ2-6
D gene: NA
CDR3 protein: CASSGFGSSGANVLTF
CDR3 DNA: TGTGCCAGCAGTGGTTTCGGTTCCTCTGGGGCCAACGTCCTGACTTTC

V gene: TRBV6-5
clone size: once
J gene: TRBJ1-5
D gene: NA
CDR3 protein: CASSKYRDTHQPQHF
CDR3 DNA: TGTGCCAGCAGTAAATACCGGGACACCCATCAGCCCCAGCATTTT

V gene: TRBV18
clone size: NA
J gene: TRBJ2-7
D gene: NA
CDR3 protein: CASSPLGRDDEQYF
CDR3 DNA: TGTGCCAGCTCACCGTTGGGGCGAGACGACGAGCAGTACTTC

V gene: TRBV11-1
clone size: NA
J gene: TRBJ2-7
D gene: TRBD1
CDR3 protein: CASSPLGQGGTYEQYF
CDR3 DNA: TGTGCCAGCAGCCCCCTGGGACAGGGGGGAACCTACGAGCAGTACTTC

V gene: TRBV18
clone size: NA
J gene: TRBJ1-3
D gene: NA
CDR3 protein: CASSPPFPFGNTIYF
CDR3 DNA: TGTGCCAGCTCACCACCGTTCCCTTTTGGAAACACCATATATTTT

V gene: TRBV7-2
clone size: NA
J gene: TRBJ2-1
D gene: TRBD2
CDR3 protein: CASSRGLAGGNEQFF
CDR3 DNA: TGTGCCAGCAGCCGCGGACTAGCGGGGGGTAATGAGCAGTTCTTC

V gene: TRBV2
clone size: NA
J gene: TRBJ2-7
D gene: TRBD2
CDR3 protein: CASRLTSGGYEQYF
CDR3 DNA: TGTGCCAGCAGGCTGACTAGCGGGGGCTACGAGCAGTACTTC

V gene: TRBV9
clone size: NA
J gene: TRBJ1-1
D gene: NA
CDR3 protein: CASSAVNRREAFF
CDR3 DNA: TGTGCCAGCAGCGCCGTTAACAGGCGTGAAGCTTTCTTT

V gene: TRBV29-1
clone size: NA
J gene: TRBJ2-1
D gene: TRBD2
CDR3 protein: CSVGVLAIGNEQFF
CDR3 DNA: TGCAGCGTTGGGGTACTAGCGATTGGCAATGAGCAGTTCTTC

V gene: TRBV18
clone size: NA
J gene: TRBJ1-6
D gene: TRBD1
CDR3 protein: CASSPGQGNSPLHF
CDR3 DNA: TGTGCCAGCTCACCGGGACAGGGAAATTCACCCCTCCACTTT

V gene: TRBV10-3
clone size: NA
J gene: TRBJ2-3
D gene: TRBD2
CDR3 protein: CAIRGGTSGTDTQYF
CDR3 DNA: TGTGCCATCAGGGGGGGGACTAGTGGCACAGATACGCAGTATTTT

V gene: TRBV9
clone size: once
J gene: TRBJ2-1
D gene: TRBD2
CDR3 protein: CASSGRGGAHNEQFF
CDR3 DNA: TGTGCCAGCAGCGGCCGGGGGGGGGCCCACAATGAGCAGTTCTTC

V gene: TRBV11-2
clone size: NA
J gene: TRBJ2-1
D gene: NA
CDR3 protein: CASSLGQDPYNEQFF
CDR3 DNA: TGTGCCAGCAGCTTAGGCCAGGATCCCTACAATGAGCAGTTCTTC

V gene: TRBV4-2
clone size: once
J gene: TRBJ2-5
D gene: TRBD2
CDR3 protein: CASSHGPGGPGDKETQYF
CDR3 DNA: TGTGCCAGCAGCCACGGGCCGGGGGGGCCGGGGGATAAAGAGACCCAGTACTTC

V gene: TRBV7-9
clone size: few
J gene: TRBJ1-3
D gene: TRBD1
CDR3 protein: CASSLAPSGGSGNTIYF
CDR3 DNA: TGTGCCAGCAGCTTAGCCCCTTCAGGGGGCTCTGGAAACACCATATATTTT

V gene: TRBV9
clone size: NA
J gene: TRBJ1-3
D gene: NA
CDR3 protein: CASSVGSGQGNGNTIYF
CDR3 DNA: TGTGCCAGCAGCGTAGGTAGCGGGCAGGGGAATGGAAACACCATATATTTT

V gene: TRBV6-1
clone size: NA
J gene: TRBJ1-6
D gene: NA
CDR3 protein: CASSEPGQGRIHLHF
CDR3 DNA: TGTGCCAGCAGTGAACCGGGACAAGGTAGAATCCACCTCCACTTT

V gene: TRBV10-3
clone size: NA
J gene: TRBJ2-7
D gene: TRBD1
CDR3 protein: CAISSGQVYSYEQYF
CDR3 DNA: TGTGCCATCAGTTCGGGACAGGTTTATTCCTACGAGCAGTACTTC

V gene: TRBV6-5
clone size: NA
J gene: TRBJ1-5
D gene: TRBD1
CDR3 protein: CASSLDRGNQPQHF
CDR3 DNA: TGTGCCAGCAGTTTGGACAGGGGCAATCAGCCCCAGCATTTT

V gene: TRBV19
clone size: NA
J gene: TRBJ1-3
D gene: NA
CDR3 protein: CASKRDRSRNTIYF
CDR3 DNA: TGTGCCAGTAAACGAGACAGGTCTCGAAACACCATATATTTT

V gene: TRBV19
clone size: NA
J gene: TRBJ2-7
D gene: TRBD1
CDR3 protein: CASSPGVGGRYEQYF
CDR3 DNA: TGTGCCAGTAGTCCAGGTGTAGGGGGCAGGTACGAGCAGTACTTC

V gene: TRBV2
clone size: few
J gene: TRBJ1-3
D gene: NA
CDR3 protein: CASRGGRNSGNTIYF
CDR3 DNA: TGTGCCAGCAGGGGGGGACGGAACTCTGGAAACACCATATATTTT

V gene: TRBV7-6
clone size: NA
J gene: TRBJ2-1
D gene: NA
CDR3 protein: CASSTGLGGPTEQFF
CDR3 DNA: TGTGCCAGCAGCACGGGACTAGGGGGCCCTACTGAGCAGTTCTTC

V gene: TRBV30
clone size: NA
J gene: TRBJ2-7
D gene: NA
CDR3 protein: CAWSGGLYEQYF
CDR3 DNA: TGTGCCTGGAGCGGAGGGTTGTACGAGCAGTACTTC

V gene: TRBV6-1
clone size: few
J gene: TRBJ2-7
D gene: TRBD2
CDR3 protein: CASSEGGTTAFGQYF
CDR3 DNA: TGTGCCAGCAGTGAAGGGGGGACTACGGCTTTCGGGCAGTACTTC

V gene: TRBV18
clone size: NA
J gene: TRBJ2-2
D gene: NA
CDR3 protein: CASSPSLTGYTGELFF
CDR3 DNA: TGTGCCAGCTCACCATCTCTCACAGGGTACACCGGGGAGCTGTTTTTT

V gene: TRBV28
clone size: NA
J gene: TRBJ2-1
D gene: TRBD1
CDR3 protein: CASSQGTGRDEQFF
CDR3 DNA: TGTGCCAGCAGTCAAGGGACAGGAAGGGATGAGCAGTTCTTC

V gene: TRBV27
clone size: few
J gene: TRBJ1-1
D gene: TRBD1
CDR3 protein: CASSSPRGQMNTEAFF
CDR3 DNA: TGTGCCAGCAGTTCCCCTCGGGGACAGATGAACACTGAAGCTTTCTTT

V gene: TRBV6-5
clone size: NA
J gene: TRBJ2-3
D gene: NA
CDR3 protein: CASSDRLADTQYF
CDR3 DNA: TGTGCCAGCAGCGACCGACTGGCAGATACGCAGTATTTT

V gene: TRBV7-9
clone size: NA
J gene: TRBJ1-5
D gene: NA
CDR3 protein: CASSLGQGYGNQPQHF
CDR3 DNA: TGTGCCAGCAGCTTAGGGCAGGGCTATGGCAATCAGCCCCAGCATTTT

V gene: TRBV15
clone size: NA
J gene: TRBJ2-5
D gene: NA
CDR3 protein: CATSSDEELADLQETQYF
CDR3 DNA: TGTGCCACCAGCAGTGACGAGGAACTAGCCGACCTACAAGAGACCCAGTACTTC

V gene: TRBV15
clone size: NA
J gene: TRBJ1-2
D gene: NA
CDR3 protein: CATSRGFGGEGYTF
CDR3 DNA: TGTGCCACCAGCAGAGGGTTCGGTGGAGAGGGCTACACCTTC

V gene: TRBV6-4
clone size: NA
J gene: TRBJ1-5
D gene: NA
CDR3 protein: CASSVGPGQPQHF
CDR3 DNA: TGTGCCAGCAGTGTCGGTCCGGGTCAGCCCCAGCATTTT

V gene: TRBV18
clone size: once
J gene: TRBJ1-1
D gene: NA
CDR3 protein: CASSPAGKNTEAFF
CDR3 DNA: TGTGCCAGCTCACCGGCAGGGAAAAACACTGAAGCTTTCTTT

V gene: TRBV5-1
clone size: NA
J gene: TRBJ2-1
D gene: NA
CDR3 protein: CASSLQGSSYNEQFF
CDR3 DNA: TGCGCCAGCAGCTTGCAGGGCAGCTCCTACAATGAGCAGTTCTTC

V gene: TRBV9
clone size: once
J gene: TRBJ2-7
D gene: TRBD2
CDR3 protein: CASSVEPSGVLYEQYF
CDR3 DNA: TGTGCCAGCAGCGTAGAGCCTAGCGGGGTCCTCTACGAGCAGTACTTC

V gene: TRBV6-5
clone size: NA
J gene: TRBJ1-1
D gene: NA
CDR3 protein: CASSYSRNTEAFF
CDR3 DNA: TGTGCCAGCAGTTACTCGAGGAACACTGAAGCTTTCTTT

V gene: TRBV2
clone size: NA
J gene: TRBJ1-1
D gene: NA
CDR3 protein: CARAGLGMNTEAFF
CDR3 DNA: TGTGCCAGAGCCGGACTTGGAATGAACACTGAAGCTTTCTTT

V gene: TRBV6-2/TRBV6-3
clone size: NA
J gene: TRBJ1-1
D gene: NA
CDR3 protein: CASSYEGRHPEAFF
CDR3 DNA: TGTGCCAGCAGTTACGAAGGCAGGCACCCTGAAGCTTTCTTT

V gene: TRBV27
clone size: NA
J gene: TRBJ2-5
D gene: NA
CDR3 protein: CASSLSKGPQETQYF
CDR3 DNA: TGTGCCAGCAGTTTATCGAAGGGGCCCCAAGAGACCCAGTACTTC